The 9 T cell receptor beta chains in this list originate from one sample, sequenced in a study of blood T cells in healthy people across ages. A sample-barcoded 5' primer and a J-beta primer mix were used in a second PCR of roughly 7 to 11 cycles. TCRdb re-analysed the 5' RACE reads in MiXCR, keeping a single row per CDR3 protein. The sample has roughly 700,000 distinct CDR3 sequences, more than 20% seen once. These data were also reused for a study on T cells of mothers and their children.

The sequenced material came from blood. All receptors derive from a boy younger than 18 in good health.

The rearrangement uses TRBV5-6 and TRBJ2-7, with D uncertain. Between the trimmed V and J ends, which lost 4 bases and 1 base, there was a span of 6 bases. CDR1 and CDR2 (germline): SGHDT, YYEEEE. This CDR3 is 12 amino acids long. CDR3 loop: CASSKDSYEQYF. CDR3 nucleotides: TGTGCCAGCAGCAAAGATTCCTACGAGCAGTACTTC.

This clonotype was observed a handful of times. The CDR3 DNA sequence: TGTGCTAGTGCCGAAGCGGGGCCCTACAATGAGCAGTTCTTC. This encodes CASAEAGPYNEQFF. V usage is TRBV12-5 and J usage is TRBJ2-1, with 7 bases aligning to TRBD2. This CDR3 comprises 14 residues. V was pared by 7 bases and J by 2 bases, with 5 bases of the junction left unmatched. Germline values: CDR1 LGHNT, CDR2 FRNRAP.

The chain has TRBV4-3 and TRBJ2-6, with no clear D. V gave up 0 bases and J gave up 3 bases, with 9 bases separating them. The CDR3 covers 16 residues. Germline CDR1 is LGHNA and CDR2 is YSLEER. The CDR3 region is CASSQDHGGGANVLTF. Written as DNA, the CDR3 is TGCGCCAGCAGCCAAGATCACGGCGGTGGGGCCAACGTCCTGACTTTC.

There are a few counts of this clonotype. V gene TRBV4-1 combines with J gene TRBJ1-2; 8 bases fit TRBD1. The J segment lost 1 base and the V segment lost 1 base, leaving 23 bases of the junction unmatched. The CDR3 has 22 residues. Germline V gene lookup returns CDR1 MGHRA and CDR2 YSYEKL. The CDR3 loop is CASSQVLVIPSDGTGGNYGYTF. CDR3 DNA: TGCGCCAGCAGCCAAGTCCTAGTAATCCCGTCCGACGGGACAGGCGGTAACTATGGCTACACCTTC.

For the CDR3, the DNA is TGCGCCAGCACCTCCACAGGGGTCCAAGAGACCCAGTACTTC. It specifies CASTSTGVQETQYF. The chain couples TRBV5-1 to TRBJ2-5; 7 bases map to TRBD1. Germline V gene sequence: CDR1 SGHRS, CDR2 YFSETQ. Losses at the gene ends were 6 bases for V and 1 base for J; bases not matched to a gene: 6. The CDR3 runs to 14 residues.

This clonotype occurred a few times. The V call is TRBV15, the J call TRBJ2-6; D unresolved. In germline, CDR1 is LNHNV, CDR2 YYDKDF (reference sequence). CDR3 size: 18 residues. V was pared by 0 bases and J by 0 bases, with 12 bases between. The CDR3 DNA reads TGTGCCACCAGCAGAGATTCGGAGCCCAGCTCTGGGGCCAACGTCCTGACTTTC. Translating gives CATSRDSEPSSGANVLTF.

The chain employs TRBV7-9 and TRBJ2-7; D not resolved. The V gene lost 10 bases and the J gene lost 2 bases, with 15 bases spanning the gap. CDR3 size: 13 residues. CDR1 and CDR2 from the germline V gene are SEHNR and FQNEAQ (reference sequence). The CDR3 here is CATAPVATYEQYF. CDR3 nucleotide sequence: TGTGCCACCGCCCCCGTGGCTACCTACGAGCAGTACTTC.

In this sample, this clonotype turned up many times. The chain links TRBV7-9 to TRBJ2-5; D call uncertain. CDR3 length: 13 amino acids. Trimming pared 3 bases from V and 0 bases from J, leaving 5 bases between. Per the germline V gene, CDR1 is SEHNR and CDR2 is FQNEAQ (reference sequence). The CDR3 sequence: CASSFPYQETQYF. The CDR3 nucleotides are TGTGCCAGCAGCTTTCCGTACCAAGAGACCCAGTACTTC.

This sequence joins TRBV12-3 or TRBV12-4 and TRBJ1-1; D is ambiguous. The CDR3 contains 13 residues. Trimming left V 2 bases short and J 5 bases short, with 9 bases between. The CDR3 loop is CASSLFRVTEAFF. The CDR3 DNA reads TGTGCCAGCAGTTTATTTCGAGTGACTGAAGCTTTCTTT.